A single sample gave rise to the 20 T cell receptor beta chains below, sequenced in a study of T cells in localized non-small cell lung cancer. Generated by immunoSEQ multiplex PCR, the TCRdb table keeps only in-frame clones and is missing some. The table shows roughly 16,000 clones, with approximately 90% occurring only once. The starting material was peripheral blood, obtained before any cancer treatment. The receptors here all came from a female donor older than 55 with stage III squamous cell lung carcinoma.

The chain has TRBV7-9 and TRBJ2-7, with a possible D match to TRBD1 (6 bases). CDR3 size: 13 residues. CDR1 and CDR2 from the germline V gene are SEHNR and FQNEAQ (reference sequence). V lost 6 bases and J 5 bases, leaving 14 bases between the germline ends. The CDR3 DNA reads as TGTGCCAGCAGAAATCAGGGGTTAAACGAGCAGTACTTC. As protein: CASRNQGLNEQYF.

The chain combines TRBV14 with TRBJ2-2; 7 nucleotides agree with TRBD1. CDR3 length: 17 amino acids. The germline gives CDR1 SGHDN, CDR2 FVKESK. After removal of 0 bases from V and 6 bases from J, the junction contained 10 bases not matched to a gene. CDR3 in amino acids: CASSQERGRKGAGELFF. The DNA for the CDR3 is TGTGCCAGCAGCCAAGAAAGGGGGCGGAAGGGCGCCGGGGAGCTGTTTTTT.

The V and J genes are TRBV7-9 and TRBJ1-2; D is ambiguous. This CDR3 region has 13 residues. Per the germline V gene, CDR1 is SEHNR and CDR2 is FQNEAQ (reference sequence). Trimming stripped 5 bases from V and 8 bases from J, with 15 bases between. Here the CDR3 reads CASSVLDFGGYTF. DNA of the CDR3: TGTGCCAGCAGCGTGTTAGACTTCGGGGGCTACACCTTC.

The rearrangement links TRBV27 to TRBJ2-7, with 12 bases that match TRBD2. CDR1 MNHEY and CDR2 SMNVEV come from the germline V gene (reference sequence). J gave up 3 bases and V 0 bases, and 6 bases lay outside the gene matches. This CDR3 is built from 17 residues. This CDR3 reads CASSLSGGLAGLYEQYF. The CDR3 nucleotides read TGTGCCAGCAGTTTATCGGGGGGACTAGCGGGTCTCTACGAGCAGTACTTC.

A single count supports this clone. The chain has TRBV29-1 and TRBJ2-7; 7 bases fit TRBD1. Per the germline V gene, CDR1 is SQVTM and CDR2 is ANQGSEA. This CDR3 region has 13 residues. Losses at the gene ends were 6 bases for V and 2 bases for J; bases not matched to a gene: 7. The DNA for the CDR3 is TGCAGCGTCGGGACAGCCGCAACCTACGAGCAGTACTTC. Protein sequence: CSVGTAATYEQYF.

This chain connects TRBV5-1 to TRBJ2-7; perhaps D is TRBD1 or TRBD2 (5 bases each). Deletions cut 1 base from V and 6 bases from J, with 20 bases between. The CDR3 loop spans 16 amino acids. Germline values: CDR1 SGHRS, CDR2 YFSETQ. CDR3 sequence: CASSLTAGTAPGEQYF. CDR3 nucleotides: TGCGCCAGCAGCTTGACCGCCGGGACCGCGCCCGGCGAGCAGTACTTC.

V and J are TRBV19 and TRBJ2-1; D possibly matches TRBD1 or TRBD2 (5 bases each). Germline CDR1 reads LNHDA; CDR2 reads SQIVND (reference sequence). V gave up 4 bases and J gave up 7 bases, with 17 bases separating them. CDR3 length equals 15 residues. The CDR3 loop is CASSTGTGPNNEQFF. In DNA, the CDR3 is TGTGCCAGTAGTACCGGGACGGGCCCCAATAATGAGCAGTTCTTC.

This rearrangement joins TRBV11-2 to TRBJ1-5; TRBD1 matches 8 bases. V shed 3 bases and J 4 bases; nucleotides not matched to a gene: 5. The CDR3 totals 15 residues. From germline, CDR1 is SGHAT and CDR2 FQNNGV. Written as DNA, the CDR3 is TGTGCCAGCAGCTTGGGACAGGCGGGGAATCAGCCCCAGCATTTT. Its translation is CASSLGQAGNQPQHF.

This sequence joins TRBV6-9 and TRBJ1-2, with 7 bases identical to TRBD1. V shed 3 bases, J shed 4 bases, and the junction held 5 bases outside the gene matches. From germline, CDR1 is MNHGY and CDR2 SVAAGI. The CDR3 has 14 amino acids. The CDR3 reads CASSYRQGGYGYTF. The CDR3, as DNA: TGTGCCAGCAGTTACAGGCAGGGGGGCTATGGCTACACCTTC.

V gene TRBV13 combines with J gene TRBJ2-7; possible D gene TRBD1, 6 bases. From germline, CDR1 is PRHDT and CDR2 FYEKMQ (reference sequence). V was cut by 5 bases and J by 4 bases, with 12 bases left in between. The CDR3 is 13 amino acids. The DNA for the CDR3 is TGTGCCAGCAGCCTATTTCAGGGGTACGAGCAGTACTTC. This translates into CASSLFQGYEQYF.

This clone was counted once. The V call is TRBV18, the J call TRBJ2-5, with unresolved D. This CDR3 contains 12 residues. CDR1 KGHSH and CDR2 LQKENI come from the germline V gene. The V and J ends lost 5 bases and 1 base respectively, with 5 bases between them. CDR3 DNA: TGTGCCAGCTCATCCTCCCAAGAGACCCAGTACTTC. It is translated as CASSSSQETQYF.

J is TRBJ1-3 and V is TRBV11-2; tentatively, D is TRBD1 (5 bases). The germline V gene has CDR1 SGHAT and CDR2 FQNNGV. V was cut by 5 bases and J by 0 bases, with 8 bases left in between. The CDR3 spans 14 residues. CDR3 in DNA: TGTGCCAGCAGCCCGAGGGGCTCTGGAAACACCATATATTTT. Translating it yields CASSPRGSGNTIYF.

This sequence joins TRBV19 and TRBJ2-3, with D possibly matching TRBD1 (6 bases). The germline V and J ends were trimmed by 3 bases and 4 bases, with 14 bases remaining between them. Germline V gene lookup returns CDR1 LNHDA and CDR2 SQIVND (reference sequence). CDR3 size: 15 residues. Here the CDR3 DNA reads TGTGCCAGTAGTATCAGTGGGGGCCACGCAGATACGCAGTATTTT. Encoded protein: CASSISGGHADTQYF.

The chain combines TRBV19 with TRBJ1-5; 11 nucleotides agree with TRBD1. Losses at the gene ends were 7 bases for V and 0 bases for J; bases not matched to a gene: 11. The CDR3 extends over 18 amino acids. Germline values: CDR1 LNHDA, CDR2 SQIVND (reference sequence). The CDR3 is CASILRTGGGYSNQPQHF. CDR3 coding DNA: TGTGCCAGTATCCTTAGGACAGGGGGCGGTTATAGCAATCAGCCCCAGCATTTT.

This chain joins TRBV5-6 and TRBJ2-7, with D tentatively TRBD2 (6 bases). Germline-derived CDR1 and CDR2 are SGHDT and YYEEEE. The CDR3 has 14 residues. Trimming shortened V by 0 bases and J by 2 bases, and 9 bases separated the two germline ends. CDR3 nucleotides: TGTGCCAGCAGCTTGGGGACTAAGACCTACGAGCAGTACTTC. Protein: CASSLGTKTYEQYF. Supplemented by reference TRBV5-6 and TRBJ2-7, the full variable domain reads DAGVTQSPTHLIKTRGQQVTLRCSPKSGHDTVSWYQQALGQGPQFIFQYYEEEERQRGNFPDRFSGHQFPNYSSELNVNALLLGDSALYLCASSLGTKTYEQYFGPGTRLTVT.

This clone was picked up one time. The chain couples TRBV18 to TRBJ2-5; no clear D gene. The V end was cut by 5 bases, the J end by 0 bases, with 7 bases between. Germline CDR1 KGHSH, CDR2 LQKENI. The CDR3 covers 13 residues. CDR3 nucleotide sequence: TGTGCCAGCTCATCCGAGTACCAAGAGACCCAGTACTTC. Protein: CASSSEYQETQYF. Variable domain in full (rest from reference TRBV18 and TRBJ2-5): NAGVMQNPRHLVRRRGQEARLRCSPMKGHSHVYWYRQLPEEGLKFMVYLQKENIIDESGMPKERFSAEFPKEGPSILRIQQVVRGDSAAYFCASSSEYQETQYFGPGTRLLVL.

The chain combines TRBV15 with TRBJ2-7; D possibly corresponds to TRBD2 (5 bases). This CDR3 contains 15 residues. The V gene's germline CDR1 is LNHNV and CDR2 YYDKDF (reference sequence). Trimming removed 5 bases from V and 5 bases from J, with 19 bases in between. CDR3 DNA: TGTGCCACCAGCGACGAGGGTACGGGCTTCCACGAGCAGTACTTC. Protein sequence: CATSDEGTGFHEQYF.

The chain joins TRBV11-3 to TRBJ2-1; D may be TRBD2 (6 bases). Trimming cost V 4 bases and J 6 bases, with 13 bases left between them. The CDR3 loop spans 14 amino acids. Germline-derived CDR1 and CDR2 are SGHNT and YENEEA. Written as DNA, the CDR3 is TGTGCCAGCAGCTCTCTGACAGCGGGCAATGAGCAGTTCTTC. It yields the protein CASSSLTAGNEQFF.

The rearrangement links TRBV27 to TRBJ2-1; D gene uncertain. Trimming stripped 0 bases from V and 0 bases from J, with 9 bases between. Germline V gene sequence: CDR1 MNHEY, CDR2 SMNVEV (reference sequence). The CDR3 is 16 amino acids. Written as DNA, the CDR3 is TGTGCCAGCAGTTTATCTGCGCCTAGCTCCTACAATGAGCAGTTCTTC. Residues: CASSLSAPSSYNEQFF.

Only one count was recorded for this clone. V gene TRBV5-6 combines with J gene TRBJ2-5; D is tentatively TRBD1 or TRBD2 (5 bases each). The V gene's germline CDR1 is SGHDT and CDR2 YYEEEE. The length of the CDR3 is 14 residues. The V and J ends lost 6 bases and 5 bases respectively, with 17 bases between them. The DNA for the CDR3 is TGTGCCAGCAATTTCCTTAGGGGAGAGGAGACCCAGTACTTC. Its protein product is CASNFLRGEETQYF.